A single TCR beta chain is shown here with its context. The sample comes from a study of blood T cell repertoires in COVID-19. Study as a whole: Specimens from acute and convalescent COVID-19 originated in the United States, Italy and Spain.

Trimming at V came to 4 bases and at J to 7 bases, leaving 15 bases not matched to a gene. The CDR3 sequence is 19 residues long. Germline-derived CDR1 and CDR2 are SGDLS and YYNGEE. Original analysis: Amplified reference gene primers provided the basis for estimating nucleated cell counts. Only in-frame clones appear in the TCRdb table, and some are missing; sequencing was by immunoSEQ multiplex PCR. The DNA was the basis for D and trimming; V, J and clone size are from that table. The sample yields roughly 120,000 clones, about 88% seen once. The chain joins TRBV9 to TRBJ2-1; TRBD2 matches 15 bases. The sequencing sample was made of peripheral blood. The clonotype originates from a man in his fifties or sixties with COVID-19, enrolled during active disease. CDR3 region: CASSPRGGTSGRPQNEQFF. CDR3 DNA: TGTGCCAGCAGCCCCCGTGGGGGGACTAGCGGGAGGCCGCAGAATGAGCAGTTCTTC.